This T cell receptor beta chain originates from a study of radiation and T cells in renal cell carcinoma. General study results and limits: Top tumor clonotypes rose in blood 2 weeks post-radiation, then contracted. Pretreatment tumor biopsies were lacking, so baseline clonotypes are unknown.

Time point of the sample: blood 2 weeks post-SBRT. Treatment described: 15 Gy SBRT to primary tumor, nephrectomy 4 weeks later. Serial blood draws occurred at baseline and 2 and 4 weeks post-SBRT. V shed 2 bases, J shed 6 bases, and the junction held 6 bases outside the gene matches. CDR3 size: 16 residues. The V gene's germline CDR1 is MNHEY and CDR2 SVGAGI. Here immunoSEQ multiplex PCR was the method, and the copy in TCRdb shows in-frame clones only, minus some. The table shows roughly 140,000 clones, with roughly 87% occurring only once. As for this clone: The antigen remains undetermined.

The chain links TRBV6-5 to TRBJ2-4; 11 bases are a match to TRBD2. The specimen was blood, collected from a patient whose treatment included radiotherapy and nephrectomy. The receptor comes from a woman between 45 and 65 years old with renal cell carcinoma. The DNA for the CDR3 is TGTGCCAGCAGTTACGATACTAGCGGGGGAACAAACATTCAGTACTTC. Its translation: CASSYDTSGGTNIQYF.